The rows below give T cell receptor beta chains drawn from one sample of a study of cytomegalovirus exposure and HLA in healthy donors. Clones were read by immunoSEQ multiplex PCR, and TCRdb kept only the in-frame ones, dropping some. The sample records 300,000 to 400,000 clones, 88% being singletons. Sequencing input: PBMCs. Receptors were obtained from a young man in good health and CMV-seronegative. Each CDR3 is given with its conserved first and last residue. The D gene is left open where the match is weak. A row's size may be missing; if present it is once, few, many or a size class.

d_call	v_call	j_call	clone_size	cdr3_aa	cdr3_nt
TRBD1	TRBV7-2	TRBJ2-1	-	CASSLGRGRGNEQFF	TGTGCCAGCAGCTTAGGTAGGGGGCGCGGAAATGAGCAGTTCTTC
-	TRBV18	TRBJ2-7	-	CASSPPSSSHYEQYF	TGTGCCAGCTCACCCCCCAGTTCCTCCCACTACGAGCAGTACTTC
-	TRBV19	TRBJ2-7	-	CASSITPGGHEQYF	TGTGCCAGTAGTATCACCCCAGGGGGGCACGAGCAGTACTTC
-	TRBV19	TRBJ1-3	once	CASSPFSGNTIYF	TGTGCCAGTAGCCCATTTTCTGGAAACACCATATATTTT
TRBD2	TRBV2	TRBJ2-7	-	CASSPGLAFYEQYF	TGTGCCAGCAGCCCGGGACTAGCCTTCTACGAGCAGTACTTC
TRBD1	TRBV5-6	TRBJ1-1	once	CASSLEKGQINTEAFF	TGTGCCAGCAGCTTGGAAAAGGGACAGATTAACACTGAAGCTTTCTTT
TRBD1	TRBV9	TRBJ1-2	few	CASSPGTVYGYTF	TGTGCCAGCAGCCCGGGGACAGTCTATGGCTACACCTTC
-	TRBV6-1	TRBJ2-1	-	CASSGYLYGLDNEQFF	TGTGCCAGCAGTGGTTACCTTTACGGACTGGACAATGAGCAGTTCTTC
-	TRBV18	TRBJ2-1	-	CASSPGPSSYNEQFF	TGTGCCAGCTCACCCGGTCCAAGCTCCTACAATGAGCAGTTCTTC
TRBD2	TRBV10-3	TRBJ2-5	-	CAIKVAGEETQYF	TGTGCCATCAAGGTAGCGGGGGAAGAGACCCAGTACTTC
TRBD2	TRBV15	TRBJ2-3	-	CATSRGGFTDTQYF	TGTGCCACCTCGCGGGGGGGATTCACAGATACGCAGTATTTT
TRBD1	TRBV7-2	TRBJ1-1	once	CASSQDRGRTEAFF	TGTGCCAGCAGCCAGGACAGGGGGCGGACTGAAGCTTTCTTT
TRBD2	TRBV9	TRBJ2-1	-	CASSVGERGGFSYNEQFF	TGTGCCAGCAGCGTAGGGGAGCGGGGGGGGTTCTCCTACAATGAGCAGTTCTTC
TRBD1	TRBV7-8	TRBJ1-4	-	CASSLPGQPNEKLFF	TGTGCCAGCAGCCTCCCGGGACAGCCTAATGAAAAACTGTTTTTT
TRBD1	TRBV7-6	TRBJ1-1	-	CASSENRGLMNTEAFF	TGTGCCAGCAGCGAAAACAGGGGCCTCATGAACACTGAAGCTTTCTTT
TRBD1	TRBV7-9	TRBJ1-1	-	CASSAGQGDYRTEAFF	TGTGCCAGCAGCGCTGGACAGGGAGATTACAGGACTGAAGCTTTCTTT
TRBD2	TRBV6-5	TRBJ2-5	-	CASSYSGLTYQETQYF	TGTGCCAGCAGTTACTCGGGACTAACTTACCAAGAGACCCAGTACTTC
TRBD2	TRBV5-4	TRBJ2-1	once	CASRRAGDNNEQFF	TGTGCCAGCAGACGAGCGGGGGACAACAATGAGCAGTTCTTC
-	TRBV7-9	TRBJ2-7	-	CASSSARTELSYEQYF	TGTGCCAGCAGCTCGGCCAGGACTGAGCTCTCCTACGAGCAGTACTTC
TRBD1	TRBV4-3	TRBJ1-2	-	CASSQDARGPEGGHYGYTF	TGCGCCAGCAGCCAAGATGCCAGGGGGCCCGAAGGGGGTCACTATGGCTACACCTTC
TRBD2	TRBV5-4	TRBJ2-2	few	CASSWGLAGTGELFF	TGTGCCAGCAGCTGGGGACTAGCGGGCACCGGGGAGCTGTTTTTT
-	TRBV18	TRBJ2-7	-	CASSPRDSYEQYF	TGTGCCAGCTCACCGAGGGACTCCTACGAGCAGTACTTC
-	TRBV2	TRBJ1-6	-	CASSPQGRNSPLHF	TGTGCCAGCAGTCCTCAGGGGCGCAATTCACCCCTCCACTTT
-	TRBV10-3	TRBJ1-2	-	CAISEGRGGYTF	TGTGCCATCAGTGAGGGGAGGGGTGGCTACACCTTC
TRBD2	TRBV10-2	TRBJ2-3	-	CASSELAGGPLFTDTQYF	TGCGCCAGCAGTGAATTAGCGGGGGGACCCCTTTTCACAGATACGCAGTATTTT
-	TRBV7-9	TRBJ2-7	-	CASSPPGTIYEQYF	TGTGCCAGCAGCCCACCTGGGACAATCTACGAGCAGTACTTC
-	TRBV5-1	TRBJ1-6	-	CASSLAGAGFGSPLHF	TGCGCCAGCAGCTTGGCAGGAGCGGGGTTTGGTTCACCCCTCCACTTT
TRBD2	TRBV6-4	TRBJ2-1	-	CASSQLAGSNEQFF	TGTGCCAGCAGTCAACTAGCGGGGAGCAATGAGCAGTTCTTC
-	TRBV6-5	TRBJ2-1	-	CASSYRGSEQFF	TGTGCCAGCAGTTATAGGGGCAGTGAGCAGTTCTTC
-	TRBV5-8	TRBJ1-2	-	CASSDKGRGYGYTF	TGTGCCAGCAGCGACAAGGGCCGGGGCTATGGCTACACCTTC